This TCR beta chain was recorded in a study of shared clonotypes between healthy human individuals. In the study overall: Ranging from 18 to 49 in age, donors were two women and a few men. The study's findings and limits: The rarefaction results pointed to incomplete sorted-subset sequencing despite large depth. Around 4.7% was the fraction of naive CD4 clonotypes found shared across a few donors.

The CDR3 is 13 residues long. Trimming left V 3 bases short and J 8 bases short, with 11 bases between. The germline V gene has CDR1 SGHNT and CDR2 YYREEE (reference sequence). Libraries were prepared by immunoSEQ multiplex PCR; TCRdb keeps only in-frame clonotypes and omits some of them. The repertoire holds some 2,500,000 clones, over 85% seen once, with more than 0.35% in the top ten. This clone appeared once. The antigen is undetermined. The chain links TRBV5-4 to TRBJ1-4, with D possibly TRBD1 on 5 matching bases. Sequenced sample: naive CD4+ T cells from PBMCs. The sample's subset: CD45RA+ positively selected. The TCR comes from a man aged 18 to 30 in good health. Some clones in this sample may be carry-over from other donors' samples. In DNA, the CDR3 is TGTGCCAGCAGCTCCGGGGGGAGGGAAAAACTGTTTTTT. Translating it yields CASSSGGREKLFF.